Listed below are T cell receptor beta chains from one sample, sequenced in a study of shared clonotypes between healthy human individuals. Method: immunoSEQ multiplex PCR; TCRdb's copy keeps in-frame clones and lacks some. The sample has a few million clones, just under 95% seen once. Sequencing used naive CD8+ T cells from PBMCs. Source of these receptors: a man between 18 and 35 years old in good health. Some clones in this sample may be carry-over from other donors' samples. Both conserved end residues are part of each CDR3. A D gene is named only where the DNA matches it firmly. Clone size, where shown, is once, few, many, or a class for clones that have expanded.

d_gene	v_gene	j_gene	abundance	CDR3nt	CDR3aa
-	TRBV30	TRBJ2-3	-	TGTGCCTGGGCCCTCCGCGGGGTAGGGCTTGTCGGGGGTTCCTACACAGATACGCAGTATTTT	CAWALRGVGLVGGSYTDTQYF
-	TRBV11-2	TRBJ1-1	-	TGTGCCAGCACCCCGGTAGGTGGGAACACTGAAGCTTTCTTT	CASTPVGGNTEAFF
TRBD2	TRBV11-2	TRBJ2-1	-	TGTGCCAGCAGCTTAGCACTAGCGGGAGGGTTATCCTACAATGAGCAGTTCTTC	CASSLALAGGLSYNEQFF
-	TRBV4-1	TRBJ1-1	once	TGCGCCAGCAGCCAAGTTGGAGAAGGCACTGAAGCTTTCTTT	CASSQVGEGTEAFF
TRBD1	TRBV27	TRBJ1-2	-	TGTGCCAGCAGTCCCCCGGACAGGGACGGACGTGGCTACACCTTC	CASSPPDRDGRGYTF
-	TRBV6-4	TRBJ2-1	-	TGTGCCAGCAGTAAACGGGACAACCCGTACAATGAGCAGTTCTTC	CASSKRDNPYNEQFF
-	TRBV2	TRBJ2-1	-	TGTGCCAGCAGTGAGTCGGCAGCGTCCGCCTACAATGAGCAGTTCTTC	CASSESAASAYNEQFF
-	TRBV28	TRBJ2-1	-	TGTGCCAGCAGCCCTCCGGGACTTAGCTCCTACAATGAGCAGTTCTTC	CASSPPGLSSYNEQFF
-	TRBV28	TRBJ1-1	few	TGTGCCAGCAGTTTCCAGGTGAACACTGAAGCTTTCTTT	CASSFQVNTEAFF
-	TRBV13	TRBJ1-6	once	TGTGCCAGCAGCTTAGGCGGACAGCCTAATTCACCCCTCCACTTT	CASSLGGQPNSPLHF
-	TRBV20-1	TRBJ1-5	-	TGCAGTGAGAATCAGCCCCAGCATTTT	CSENQPQHF
TRBD2	TRBV6-1	TRBJ2-2	-	TGTGCCAGCTTCAGGCGGGAGTGGGACACCGGGGAGCTGTTTTTT	CASFRREWDTGELFF
-	TRBV19	TRBJ1-1	-	TGTGCCAGTCGCACACTCACATTGGGCACTGAAGCTTTCTTT	CASRTLTLGTEAFF
-	TRBV2	TRBJ2-5	-	TGTGCCAGCAGTGAACCCCCGGGGGGCGAAGAGACCCAGTACTTC	CASSEPPGGEETQYF
TRBD1	TRBV15	TRBJ2-7	-	TGTGCCACCAGCAGAGAGGGACAGGGAGCCTACGAGCAGTACTTC	CATSREGQGAYEQYF
TRBD1	TRBV6-5	TRBJ1-1	-	TGTGCCAGCAGCCCCGGGACAGGGATAAACACTGAAGCTTTCTTT	CASSPGTGINTEAFF
TRBD2	TRBV4-2	TRBJ2-2	-	TGTGCCAGCAGAGGGACTAGCGGGAGGGGCGGGGAGCTGTTTTTT	CASRGTSGRGGELFF
TRBD1	TRBV27	TRBJ1-5	-	TGTGCCAGCAGTTTATATTACAGGGGGTTATCGAATCAGCCCCAGCATTTT	CASSLYYRGLSNQPQHF
-	TRBV21-1	TRBJ1-4	-	TGTGCCATCTTCCAAGACGGTGAAGGCGCAACTAATGAAAAACTGTTTTTT	CAIFQDGEGATNEKLFF
-	TRBV7-9	TRBJ2-1	-	TGTGCCAGCAGCTTAGGAGGCGCGGCTTCGTACAATGAGCAGTTCTTC	CASSLGGAASYNEQFF
-	TRBV5-1	TRBJ2-7	once	TGCGCCAGCAGCTCGGGGGGCAGGGCCACCTACGAGCAGTACTTC	CASSSGGRATYEQYF
-	TRBV7-9	TRBJ1-1	-	TGTGCCAGCAGCCGGGCCGGGACTGAAGCTTTCTTT	CASSRAGTEAFF
TRBD2	TRBV7-3	TRBJ2-1	-	TGTGCCAGCAGTCCCGGGACTAGCGGAAGCAATGAGCAGTTCTTC	CASSPGTSGSNEQFF
TRBD2	TRBV19	TRBJ2-1	-	TGTGCCAGTAGTCTCTCTAGCGGGAGTCACAATGAGCAGTTCTTC	CASSLSSGSHNEQFF
-	TRBV5-4	TRBJ1-4	-	TGTGCCAGCAGCTTGCAAGGTGATGAAAAACTGTTTTTT	CASSLQGDEKLFF
-	TRBV12-2	TRBJ2-7	-	TGTGCAAGTCGCTTAGGGCCTTACGAGCAGTACTTC	CASRLGPYEQYF
-	TRBV11-3	TRBJ2-2	-	TGTGCCAGCAGCTTGAGGACTGGGGAGCTGTTTTTT	CASSLRTGELFF
-	TRBV7-8	TRBJ1-2	-	TGTGCCAGCAGCTTAGCGTTGCAGGGTGGGTTCTATGGCTACACCTTC	CASSLALQGGFYGYTF